This TCR beta chain comes out of a study of blood T cell repertoires in COVID-19. Study information: Sites across the United States, Italy and Spain contributed samples from acute and convalescent COVID-19. PBMCs, B-cell-depleted T cells, or T cells provided the cDNA or gDNA that made up the material.

The CDR3 covers 14 residues. Germline CDR1 is MNHEY and CDR2 is SMNVEV (reference sequence). Between the trimmed V and J ends, which lost 3 bases and 4 bases, there was a span of 12 bases. Original analysis: Reference gene primers were amplified, and this amplification served to estimate nucleated cell counts. Method: immunoSEQ multiplex PCR; TCRdb's copy keeps in-frame clones and lacks some. V, J and clone size reflect that table, while D and trimming were determined from the DNA. The sample has over 150,000 clones, roughly 84% seen once. The sample was peripheral blood. V and J are TRBV27 and TRBJ1-1; TRBD1 might be the D (6 bases). This receptor was identified in an elderly woman with active or convalescent COVID-19. This CDR3 is CASSFEGVITEAFF. CDR3 DNA sequence: TGTGCCAGCAGTTTCGAGGGGGTAATCACTGAAGCTTTCTTT.